Listed below are T cell receptor beta chains from one sample, sequenced in a study of blood T cell repertoires in COVID-19. Using immunoSEQ multiplex PCR, the repertoire was profiled, and TCRdb retains in-frame clones only, with some absent. The table lists around 16,000 clones, roughly nine tenths of them singletons. The sequencing sample was made of peripheral blood. The receptors originated from a man older than 75 with acute or convalescent COVID-19. The CDR3 runs from the conserved cysteine through the conserved F or W. D genes are given only for firm matches. Clone size is not always given. Where it is, it says once, few, many or a class for expanded clones.

cdr3_nt cdr3_aa j_call cdr3_length d_call v_call clone_size
TGTGCCAGCAGCTTAGTAGGAGGGAATGAGCAGTTCTTC CASSLVGGNEQFF TRBJ2-1 13 - TRBV7-2 -
TGTGCCAGCAGCCCCGGACAGGGGGGCAATCAGCCCCAGCATTTT CASSPGQGGNQPQHF TRBJ1-5 15 TRBD1 TRBV6-5 -
TGTGCCAGCAGCTTAGTACGGGGGTCATCCTACAATGAGCAGTTCTTC CASSLVRGSSYNEQFF TRBJ2-1 16 - TRBV11-2 -
TGCGCCAGCAGCTTGTATAGCGGGACAGATACGCAGTATTTT CASSLYSGTDTQYF TRBJ2-3 14 TRBD2 TRBV5-1 -
TGTGCCAGTAGTATAGGTCAGGGTGGCGGCTACACCTTC CASSIGQGGGYTF TRBJ1-2 13 - TRBV19 -
TGTGCCAGCAGCTCGACGGGTCGAGGTTACGAGCAGTACTTC CASSSTGRGYEQYF TRBJ2-7 14 - TRBV7-9 -
TGTGCCAGCAGCAAAAGGCGGGAGGGCCCCTACGAGCAGTACTTC CASSKRREGPYEQYF TRBJ2-7 15 - TRBV21-1 -
TGCGCCAGCAGCTCCGAGGGCACCTCTGGAAACACCATATATTTT CASSSEGTSGNTIYF TRBJ1-3 15 - TRBV5-1 -
TGTGCCAGCTCACTCGGACACGAGGGCGTGGGGAGGAGCGAGCCCCAGCATTTT CASSLGHEGVGRSEPQHF TRBJ1-5 18 - TRBV18 -
TGTGCCAGCAGCTTAGCGGGGGGGAGGTCCGAGCAGTACTTC CASSLAGGRSEQYF TRBJ2-7 14 TRBD2 TRBV7-8 -
TGTGCCAGCAGCTCCACCACAGTCGGGGGCTATGGCTACACCTTC CASSSTTVGGYGYTF TRBJ1-2 15 - TRBV27 -
TGTGCCAGCAGTGAATTGGGACAGGGTGCCGCTTTCTTT CASSELGQGAAFF TRBJ1-1 13 TRBD1 TRBV2 -
TGTGCCAGCTCACCGCCGGGGGGTGGCGGAAACACCATATATTTT CASSPPGGGGNTIYF TRBJ1-3 15 - TRBV18 -
TGTGCCATCATGACAGGGGGCTCGGTTGGCTACACCTTC CAIMTGGSVGYTF TRBJ1-2 13 TRBD1 TRBV10-3 -
TGTGCCAGCAGCCAAGTTCAGGGGCCAAGCTCCTACAATGAGCAGTTCTTC CASSQVQGPSSYNEQFF TRBJ2-1 17 - TRBV3-1/TRBV3-2 -
TGCGCCAGCAGTCAAGACCGAGGTCGGGCTTTCTTT CASSQDRGRAFF TRBJ1-1 12 - TRBV10-2 -
TGTGCCAGCAGTTACTCGCACAATAGCAATCAGCCCCAGCATTTT CASSYSHNSNQPQHF TRBJ1-5 15 - TRBV6-2/TRBV6-3 -
TGTGCCAGCAGTCCGTGGGGGGACGGAGGCTACACCTTC CASSPWGDGGYTF TRBJ1-2 13 - TRBV6-1 -
TGTGCCAGCACCCCAGGGACAGAGAACACTGAAGCTTTCTTT CASTPGTENTEAFF TRBJ1-1 14 TRBD1 TRBV6-5 -
TGTGCCAGTAGTACCGACAGGGGGGCTAATGAAAAACTGTTTTTT CASSTDRGANEKLFF TRBJ1-4 15 TRBD1 TRBV19 -
TGTGCCAGTAGTGTGGCAGGGGGTCGGAACGAGCAGTACTTC CASSVAGGRNEQYF TRBJ2-7 14 TRBD1 TRBV19 -
TGTGCCTGGAGTGTATCGACAACAGGCTACACCTTC CAWSVSTTGYTF TRBJ1-2 12 - TRBV30 -
TGCGCCAGCAGCCCAACAGGGGGCCAAGAGACCCAGTACTTC CASSPTGGQETQYF TRBJ2-5 14 TRBD1 TRBV5-1 -
TGCAGTGCTAGTCCCAGATCCTCTGGAAACACCATATATTTT CSASPRSSGNTIYF TRBJ1-3 14 - TRBV20-1 -
TGCAGTGCTAGTAGTGGGCATGAGCAGTTCTTC CSASSGHEQFF TRBJ2-1 11 - TRBV20-1 -
TGTGCCAGCAGCCCGGGACTCTCGAACACCGGGGAGCTGTTTTTT CASSPGLSNTGELFF TRBJ2-2 15 - TRBV7-9 -
TGCGCCAGCAGCTTGGATCCGCCGAGTTCACCCCTCCACTTT CASSLDPPSSPLHF TRBJ1-6 14 - TRBV5-1 -
TGTGCCAGCAGCCCACAGGGAACCGAGCAGTACTTC CASSPQGTEQYF TRBJ2-7 12 - TRBV11-2 -
TGCAGTGCTAGTCAGGTTCTCCGGGAGACCCAGTACTTC CSASQVLRETQYF TRBJ2-5 13 - TRBV20-1 -
TGTGCCAGCAGTGACGGACAGGGGGCCTTACCCCAGCATTTT CASSDGQGALPQHF TRBJ1-5 14 TRBD1 TRBV25-1 -
TGTGCCAGCAGTTCAGGGGGCCGCGAGCAGTACTTC CASSSGGREQYF TRBJ2-7 12 TRBD1 TRBV2 few
TGTGCCAGCAGTCCCCTAAATCAGCCCCAGCATTTT CASSPLNQPQHF TRBJ1-5 12 - TRBV6-5 -
TGTGCCAGCAGTGAAGGACAAGGCTCTGGAAACACCATATATTTT CASSEGQGSGNTIYF TRBJ1-3 15 - TRBV2 -
TGCGCCAGCAGCTCACCCGGGACCTACGAGCAGTACTTC CASSSPGTYEQYF TRBJ2-7 13 - TRBV5-1 -
TGTGCCAGCAGTCAGACAGGTGCGAACACTGAAGCTTTCTTT CASSQTGANTEAFF TRBJ1-1 14 - TRBV9 -
TGTGCCAGCAGCCAAGATTCGGCAGGGCTCTACGAGCAGTACTTC CASSQDSAGLYEQYF TRBJ2-7 15 - TRBV3-1/TRBV3-2 -
TGTGCCAGCAGCCCCGGGACAGGGCACTACGAGCAGTACTTC CASSPGTGHYEQYF TRBJ2-7 14 TRBD1 TRBV3-1/TRBV3-2 -
TGTGCCAGCTCACCACCGATGGGACAGGGTTTCACCGGGGAGCTGTTTTTT CASSPPMGQGFTGELFF TRBJ2-2 17 TRBD1 TRBV18 -
TGTGCCAGCAGTTCTAACTACAATGAGCAGTTCTTC CASSSNYNEQFF TRBJ2-1 12 - TRBV27 -
TGTGCCAGCAGCTTGGGACGGACCTCCCCGGGGTATGGCTACACCTTC CASSLGRTSPGYGYTF TRBJ1-2 16 - TRBV5-4 once
TGCAGCGTTGAATCACAGGGGGCAAATGAGCAGTTCTTC CSVESQGANEQFF TRBJ2-1 13 TRBD1 TRBV29-1 -
TGTGCCAGCAGCTACCAGGGGACTACCACTGAAGCTTTCTTT CASSYQGTTTEAFF TRBJ1-1 14 - TRBV7-2 few
TGTGCCACCAGTGAGCGTACAGACGACACTGAAGCTTTCTTT CATSERTDDTEAFF TRBJ1-1 14 - TRBV24-1 -
TGTGCCAGCAGCCGGGACAGGACAGATACGCAGTATTTT CASSRDRTDTQYF TRBJ2-3 13 TRBD1 TRBV7-3 -
TGTGCCAGTAAACAGGGCACCCTTAATGAAAAACTGTTTTTT CASKQGTLNEKLFF TRBJ1-4 14 - TRBV2 -
TGCAGTTACGGGGTCCGGGAGACCCAGTACTTC CSYGVRETQYF TRBJ2-5 11 - TRBV20-1 -
TGTGCCACCAGTCCCGGGGACAGGGACTACGAGCAGTACTTC CATSPGDRDYEQYF TRBJ2-7 14 TRBD1 TRBV24-1 -
TGTGCCAGCAGCGTCCAGGGGTCTGGCTACACCTTC CASSVQGSGYTF TRBJ1-2 12 - TRBV9 once
TGTGCCAGCAGTTTATTTAGCCGGGACTATTTATTCGCGAACACCGGGGAGCTGTTTTTT CASSLFSRDYLFANTGELFF TRBJ2-2 20 TRBD2 TRBV27 -
TGTGCCAGCAGTTTCCCAGGGTATCGAAGTGCCAACTATGGCTACACCTTC CASSFPGYRSANYGYTF TRBJ1-2 17 - TRBV28 -
TGTGCCTGGGGGGGGAGCAATCAGCCCCAGCATTTT CAWGGSNQPQHF TRBJ1-5 12 - TRBV30 -
TGTGCCAGCAGTTTAGGGACAGGGGGCAGTCAGCCCCAGCATTTT CASSLGTGGSQPQHF TRBJ1-5 15 TRBD1 TRBV13 -
TGTGGGACGCAGAGGGGGCTGGGGGAAAAACTGTTTTTT CGTQRGLGEKLFF TRBJ1-4 13 TRBD1 TRBV19 -
TGTGCCAGCAGCCAAGGTCTAGCGGTAAACAATGAGCAGTTCTTC CASSQGLAVNNEQFF TRBJ2-1 15 TRBD2 TRBV14 -
TGTGCCTGGAGCCAGGACAGGATGACTGGAAACACCATATATTTT CAWSQDRMTGNTIYF TRBJ1-3 15 TRBD1 TRBV30 -
TGTGCCAGCAGCTTTGGGACTGAAGTTTTCTTT CASSFGTEVFF TRBJ1-1 11 - TRBV5-4 -
TGTGCCAGCAGAGCCGGGACAGGGGGCACTGAAGCTTTCTTT CASRAGTGGTEAFF TRBJ1-1 14 TRBD1 TRBV2 -
TGTGCCAGCAGTTCCGGACTAGCGGCCTACAATGAGCAGTTCTTC CASSSGLAAYNEQFF TRBJ2-1 15 TRBD2 TRBV6-5 once